These T cell receptor beta chains were read from a single sample in a study of blood T cell repertoires in COVID-19. Libraries were prepared by immunoSEQ multiplex PCR; TCRdb keeps only in-frame clonotypes and omits some of them. The sample has about 300,000 clones, around nine tenths seen once; the top ten hold approximately 5.2%. The source material was PBMCs or T cells enriched from blood (not recorded which). The receptors were gathered from a woman aged 25 to 39 who had recovered from COVID-19. The CDR3 runs from the conserved cysteine through the conserved F or W. D genes are given only for firm matches. Size values are once, few and many counts, or a class for expanded clones, and some rows have none.

CASSSQGVGTEAFF | TGTGCCAGTAGTAGCCAGGGGGTTGGGACTGAAGCTTTCTTT | TRBV19 | TRBD1 | TRBJ1-1 | NA
CASSEPGTGGNYGYTF | TGTGCCAGCAGTGAACCGGGGACAGGGGGTAACTATGGCTACACCTTC | TRBV25-1 | TRBD1 | TRBJ1-2 | NA
CASQDRLDQPQHF | TGTGCCAGCCAGGACAGACTTGATCAGCCCCAGCATTTT | TRBV19 | NA | TRBJ1-5 | NA
CASSLDAGRHQPQHF | TGCGCCAGCAGCTTGGACGCGGGTAGGCATCAGCCCCAGCATTTT | TRBV5-1 | NA | TRBJ1-5 | NA
CASQQGLNTGAFF | TGTGCCAGCCAGCAGGGCTTGAACACTGGAGCTTTCTTT | TRBV19 | NA | TRBJ1-1 | NA
CASKVSGVSASPLHF | TGTGCCAGCAAAGTATCAGGGGTTTCTGCTTCACCCCTCCACTTT | TRBV28 | NA | TRBJ1-6 | NA
CASSVGREGTEAFF | TGTGCCAGTAGTGTCGGTAGGGAGGGCACTGAAGCTTTCTTT | TRBV19 | NA | TRBJ1-1 | NA
CASSQEGGGAFWNEQFF | TGCGCCAGCAGCCAAGAGGGCGGGGGGGCATTTTGGAATGAGCAGTTCTTC | TRBV4-1 | TRBD2 | TRBJ2-1 | NA
CASSHRGLRSPGYTF | TGTGCCAGCAGCCACAGGGGTCTCAGGTCGCCTGGCTACACCTTC | TRBV3-1/TRBV3-2 | NA | TRBJ1-2 | NA
CASSLYVTSGDEQYF | TGCGCCAGCAGCTTGTATGTGACTAGCGGGGACGAGCAGTACTTC | TRBV5-1 | TRBD2 | TRBJ2-7 | once
CASTDSYSNQPQHF | TGTGCCAGCACGGACAGCTATAGCAATCAGCCCCAGCATTTT | TRBV2 | NA | TRBJ1-5 | NA
CASSPDRRDNYGYTF | TGTGCCAGCAGCCCGGACAGACGCGATAACTATGGCTACACCTTC | TRBV7-2 | NA | TRBJ1-2 | NA
CASSPTGQGADEQYF | TGTGCCAGCAGCCCAACCGGACAGGGGGCAGACGAGCAGTACTTC | TRBV5-6 | TRBD1 | TRBJ2-7 | NA
CASDERGAPTYEQYF | TGTGCCAGCGACGAACGTGGGGCTCCTACCTACGAGCAGTACTTC | TRBV9 | NA | TRBJ2-7 | NA
CASSRTGNTEAFF | TGTGCCAGTAGCAGGACAGGGAACACTGAAGCTTTCTTT | TRBV19 | TRBD1 | TRBJ1-1 | NA
CASTDRGVGTEAFF | TGTGCCAGTACCGACAGGGGAGTCGGCACTGAAGCTTTCTTT | TRBV19 | TRBD1 | TRBJ1-1 | NA
CAWSVVQGAMNTEAFF | TGTGCCTGGAGTGTGGTACAGGGGGCAATGAACACTGAAGCTTTCTTT | TRBV30 | TRBD1 | TRBJ1-1 | NA
CSVSNQGGYTF | TGCAGCGTTTCAAATCAGGGTGGCTACACCTTC | TRBV29-1 | NA | TRBJ1-2 | NA
CASSLGSLAGEWHEQFF | TGTGCCAGCAGCTTAGGGTCACTAGCGGGGGAATGGCATGAGCAGTTCTTC | TRBV7-9 | TRBD2 | TRBJ2-1 | NA
CASSTVGSNEKLFF | TGTGCCAGCAGTACCGTGGGGAGTAATGAAAAACTGTTTTTT | TRBV6-2/TRBV6-3 | NA | TRBJ1-4 | NA
CASSQVSSGNTDTQYF | TGCGCCAGCAGCCAAGTGTCTAGCGGGAACACAGATACGCAGTATTTT | TRBV4-1 | TRBD2 | TRBJ2-3 | NA
CASRKGQANEKLFF | TGTGCCAGCAGAAAGGGGCAGGCTAATGAAAAACTGTTTTTT | TRBV11-2 | NA | TRBJ1-4 | few
CASSRDREYQPQHF | TGTGCCAGCAGTAGGGACAGGGAGTATCAGCCCCAGCATTTT | TRBV6-5 | TRBD1 | TRBJ1-5 | NA
CASSQPPGQGFYGYTF | TGTGCCAGCAGTCAACCTCCGGGACAGGGGTTCTATGGCTACACCTTC | TRBV6-2/TRBV6-3 | TRBD1 | TRBJ1-2 | NA
CATRDRGRQETQYF | TGTGCCACCAGGGACAGGGGCCGCCAAGAGACCCAGTACTTC | TRBV19 | TRBD1 | TRBJ2-5 | NA
CASRGGPRDSPLHF | TGCGCCAGCAGGGGGGGGCCGAGGGATTCACCCCTCCACTTT | TRBV10-2 | NA | TRBJ1-6 | NA
CASSGGQNTDTQYF | TGTGCCAGTAGTGGCGGACAGAACACAGATACGCAGTATTTT | TRBV19 | NA | TRBJ2-3 | NA
CASSLTGSYNEQFF | TGTGCCAGCAGCCTCACGGGCTCCTACAATGAGCAGTTCTTC | TRBV28 | NA | TRBJ2-1 | NA
CASSQLDTQYF | TGCGCCAGCAGTCAACTAGATACGCAGTATTTT | TRBV23-1 | NA | TRBJ2-3 | NA
CASSYEASAEAFF | TGTGCCAGCAGTTACGAGGCATCGGCTGAAGCTTTCTTT | TRBV6-5 | NA | TRBJ1-1 | NA
CATSDLKREDEQFF | TGTGCCACCAGTGATCTCAAGCGGGAGGATGAGCAGTTCTTC | TRBV24-1 | TRBD2 | TRBJ2-1 | NA
CASSPTAGGLGDTQYF | TGTGCCAGCAGCCCAACGGCGGGGGGGCTGGGAGATACGCAGTATTTT | TRBV3-1/TRBV3-2 | TRBD2 | TRBJ2-3 | NA
CASSLVPEYEQYF | TGCGCCAGCAGCTTGGTTCCCGAGTACGAGCAGTACTTC | TRBV5-1 | NA | TRBJ2-7 | NA
CASSLGGPRGETQYF | TGTGCTAGCAGTTTAGGGGGCCCTAGGGGGGAGACCCAGTACTTC | TRBV7-7 | TRBD1 | TRBJ2-5 | NA
CASNSGKGYEQYF | TGTGCCAGCAATTCAGGGAAAGGCTACGAGCAGTACTTC | TRBV6-5 | NA | TRBJ2-7 | NA
CAWIPGGVAGAANTGELFF | TGTGCCTGGATCCCCGGAGGGGTAGCGGGGGCCGCGAACACCGGGGAGCTGTTTTTT | TRBV30 | TRBD2 | TRBJ2-2 | once
CASRDRTSGNTIYF | TGTGCCAGCAGGGATCGGACATCAGGAAACACCATATATTTT | TRBV2 | NA | TRBJ1-3 | few
CASSRTTVANTGELFF | TGTGCCAGCAGCCGGACGACAGTAGCGAACACCGGGGAGCTGTTTTTT | TRBV3-1/TRBV3-2 | NA | TRBJ2-2 | NA
CASSITGSETQYF | TGCGCCAGCAGCATAACAGGGTCAGAGACCCAGTACTTC | TRBV5-1 | NA | TRBJ2-5 | NA
CASSTGLSTGQPQHF | TGTGCCAGTAGTACCGGACTTTCCACGGGTCAGCCCCAGCATTTT | TRBV19 | NA | TRBJ1-5 | NA
CASTTGPNTEAFF | TGTGCCAGCACCACAGGGCCGAACACTGAAGCTTTCTTT | TRBV9 | NA | TRBJ1-1 | NA
CASSSAGAFDYGYTF | TGTGCCAGCAGCTCGGCAGGGGCGTTCGACTATGGCTACACCTTC | TRBV5-4 | NA | TRBJ1-2 | NA
CASSLGGGGNTIYF | TGTGCCAGCAGCTTAGGTGGGGGGGGGAACACCATATATTTT | TRBV7-8 | NA | TRBJ1-3 | NA
CASSLTIQRGQLGEQYF | TGTGCCAGCAGCCTTACCATCCAGCGGGGGCAACTGGGGGAGCAGTACTTC | TRBV9 | TRBD2 | TRBJ2-7 | NA
CARGLNSGYTF | TGTGCCCGAGGGCTTAACTCTGGCTACACCTTC | TRBV30 | NA | TRBJ1-2 | NA
CASSESRTGSYGYTF | TGTGCCAGCAGTGAAAGCCGGACAGGGAGCTATGGCTACACCTTC | TRBV2 | TRBD1 | TRBJ1-2 | NA
CASSPLAGGRTYNEQFF | TGTGCCAGTAGTCCTCTAGCGGGGGGGAGGACCTACAATGAGCAGTTCTTC | TRBV19 | TRBD2 | TRBJ2-1 | NA
CASSQGTGERSEAFF | TGTGCCAGCAGCCAAGGGACCGGGGAGAGGTCCGAAGCTTTCTTT | TRBV14 | NA | TRBJ1-1 | NA
CATKTGDNQPQHF | TGTGCCACCAAGACAGGGGACAATCAGCCCCAGCATTTT | TRBV2 | TRBD1 | TRBJ1-5 | few
CASSQLLQVTDTQYF | TGTGCCAGCAGCCAACTCCTGCAGGTCACAGATACGCAGTATTTT | TRBV14 | NA | TRBJ2-3 | NA